These 26 T cell receptor beta chains came from one sample sequenced in a study of cytomegalovirus exposure and HLA in healthy donors. Measured with immunoSEQ multiplex PCR; TCRdb has only the in-frame clones, and not every one. The sample consists of approximately 300,000 clones, 87% of them appearing once. The sequencing input was PBMCs. The receptors come from a woman aged 30 to 39 in good health and CMV-seropositive.

The gene calls are TRBV2 and TRBJ2-1; 7 positions match TRBD1. There are 13 residues in the CDR3. V was pared by 6 bases and J by 9 bases, with 8 bases of the junction left unmatched. Germline CDR1 SNHLY, CDR2 FYNNEI. CDR3 nucleotide sequence: TGTGCCAGCAGAGAGACGACAGGGTCTGAGCAGTTCTTC. Translating it yields CASRETTGSEQFF.

The chain couples TRBV2 to TRBJ2-5; no definite D call. Deletions cut 3 bases from V and 2 bases from J, with 10 bases between. Germline loops: CDR1 SNHLY, CDR2 FYNNEI. The CDR3 has 14 amino acids. The chain's CDR3 is CASSDTRLQETQYF. CDR3 sequence (DNA): TGTGCCAGCAGTGACACGAGGCTACAAGAGACCCAGTACTTC.

This chain connects TRBV5-1 to TRBJ2-1; D not certain. With 4 bases removed from V and 13 bases from J, the gap between germline ends came to 15 bases. This CDR3 is built from 12 residues. Germline values: CDR1 SGHRS, CDR2 YFSETQ. The CDR3 is CASSPRTPAQFF. CDR3 DNA: TGCGCCAGCAGCCCTCGGACGCCAGCACAGTTCTTC. Full variable domain (outside the CDR3, taken from reference TRBV5-1 and TRBJ2-1): KAGVTQTPRYLIKTRGQQVTLSCSPISGHRSVSWYQQTPGQGLQFLFEYFSETQRNKGNFPGRFSGRQFSNSRSEMNVSTLELGDSALYLCASSPRTPAQFFGPGTRLTVL.

V is TRBV19 and J is TRBJ2-5, with D perhaps TRBD2 (5 bases). Per germline, CDR1 LNHDA and CDR2 SQIVND (reference sequence). There are 13 residues in the CDR3. The V end was cut by 6 bases, the J end by 4 bases, with 12 bases between. The CDR3, as DNA: TGTGCCAGTAGCCTCAAGGACTTAGAGACCCAGTACTTC. It is translated as CASSLKDLETQYF. The entire variable domain, with the rest obtained from reference TRBV19 and TRBJ2-5, is as follows: DGGITQSPKYLFRKEGQNVTLSCEQNLNHDAMYWYRQDPGQGLRLIYYSQIVNDFQKGDIAEGYSVSREKKESFPLTVTSAQKNPTAFYLCASSLKDLETQYFGPGTRLLVL.

The chain employs TRBV2 and TRBJ2-1; TRBD1 might be the D (6 bases). V lost 3 bases, J lost 4 bases, and 10 bases lay in between. The germline V gene encodes CDR1 SNHLY and CDR2 FYNNEI. The CDR3 sequence is 14 residues long. The CDR3 sequence is CASSDQGRYNEQFF. The CDR3 DNA is TGTGCCAGCAGTGACCAGGGGCGGTACAATGAGCAGTTCTTC.

The chain employs TRBV6-5 and TRBJ2-1, with 15 bases aligning to TRBD2. CDR1 is MNHEY, CDR2 SVGAGI, per germline. The CDR3 covers 16 residues. The junction had 3 bases not matched to a gene; V was cut back by 0 bases and J by 9 bases. The CDR3 sequence is CASSYSGLAGGVEQFF. The CDR3 DNA follows: TGTGCCAGCAGTTACTCGGGACTAGCGGGAGGTGTTGAGCAGTTCTTC.

The rearrangement uses TRBV11-1 and TRBJ2-1, with D uncertain. This CDR3 is 16 amino acids long. V lost 1 base and J lost 7, with 17 bases in between. Germline assignment: CDR1 SGHAT and CDR2 FQDESV (reference sequence). CDR3 amino acids: CASSLDWLELANEQFF. In DNA form, the CDR3 reads TGTGCCAGCAGCTTAGATTGGCTAGAGTTGGCAAATGAGCAGTTCTTC.

Only a few counts were recorded for this clone. This CDR3 is CASGTGNNSPLHF. The CDR3 DNA reads as TGTGCCAGCGGGACAGGGAATAATTCACCCCTCCACTTT. V usage is TRBV27 and J usage is TRBJ1-6, with TRBD1 matching 9 bases. There are 13 residues in the CDR3. Trimming removed 8 bases from V and 5 bases from J; junction bases left unmatched: 1. CDR1 and CDR2 from the germline V gene are MNHEY and SMNVEV (reference sequence).

This clone has just one count. V and J are TRBV27 and TRBJ1-1; weak D call: TRBD1 (5 bases). CDR1 and CDR2 from the germline V gene are MNHEY and SMNVEV (reference sequence). The CDR3 has 14 residues. The germline V and J ends were trimmed by 3 bases and 1 base, with 9 bases remaining between them. CDR3 sequence reads: CASSLGRANTEAFF. The CDR3 bases are TGTGCCAGCAGTTTGGGCAGGGCGAACACTGAAGCTTTCTTT.

The chain is built from TRBV20-1 and TRBJ2-1; unclear D gene. CDR1 is DFQATT, CDR2 SNEGSKA, per germline (reference sequence). V shed 4 bases and J shed 8 bases, with 9 bases lying between them. The CDR3 runs 11 residues. This CDR3 reads CSATTTHEQFF. The CDR3 nucleotides are TGCAGTGCTACAACTACTCATGAGCAGTTCTTC.

This rearrangement joins TRBV27 to TRBJ2-1; weak D call: TRBD1 (6 bases). V lost 5 bases and J lost 8, with 13 bases in between. CDR1 and CDR2 from the germline V gene are MNHEY and SMNVEV (reference sequence). The CDR3 loop spans 13 amino acids. This CDR3 is CASSPNEGDEQFF. Here the CDR3 DNA reads TGTGCCAGCAGTCCCAACGAGGGGGATGAGCAGTTCTTC.

V gene TRBV11-2 combines with J gene TRBJ2-5, with unresolved D. V gave up 5 bases and J gave up 4 bases, with 8 bases separating them. Germline V gene data show CDR1 as SGHAT and CDR2 as FQNNGV. The CDR3 is 12 amino acids. CDR3 loop: CASSRRVETQYF. In nucleotides, the CDR3 is TGTGCCAGCAGCCGTCGAGTAGAGACCCAGTACTTC.

This clone was counted only a few times. V usage is TRBV7-9 and J usage is TRBJ1-3; no definite D call. Germline V lookup: CDR1 SEHNR, CDR2 FQNEAQ (reference sequence). The CDR3 runs 13 residues. The V and J ends lost 4 bases and 7 bases respectively, with 11 bases between them. In DNA, the CDR3 is TGTGCCAGCAGCTCCGATGAAGCGAACACCATATATTTT. As protein: CASSSDEANTIYF.

V usage is TRBV4-3 and J usage is TRBJ2-3; 8 positions agree with TRBD1. This CDR3 has 15 amino acids. V was pared by 4 bases and J by 4 bases, with 7 bases of the junction left unmatched. The germline V gene encodes CDR1 LGHNA and CDR2 YSLEER. CDR3 protein: CASSRTTGVSDTQYF. CDR3 nucleotide sequence: TGCGCCAGCAGCCGAACGACAGGGGTATCAGATACGCAGTATTTT.

The chain combines TRBV28 with TRBJ2-3, with 9 bases matching TRBD2. The CDR3 is made up of 17 amino acids. V trimming: 1 base; J trimming: 8 bases; junction bases outside the gene matches: 13. CDR1 is MDHEN and CDR2 is SYDVKM in the germline V gene. This chain's CDR3 is CASSLFVGLAGSGTQYF. The CDR3 DNA reads TGTGCCAGCAGTTTATTCGTTGGGCTAGCGGGAAGTGGTACGCAGTATTTT.

The chain employs TRBV28 and TRBJ1-5; a possible D gene is TRBD1 (5 bases). This CDR3 is 14 amino acids long. CDR1 MDHEN and CDR2 SYDVKM come from the germline V gene. Trimming pared 10 bases from V and 0 bases from J, leaving 13 bases between. This CDR3 is CATHDRYSNQPQHF. The CDR3 region has the DNA TGTGCCACCCACGACAGATATAGCAATCAGCCCCAGCATTTT.

A single count supports this clone. The chain combines TRBV2 with TRBJ2-3; TRBD2 matches at 7 bases. Germline CDR1 reads SNHLY; CDR2 reads FYNNEI. With 4 bases clipped from V and 5 bases from J, the junction kept 3 bases outside the gene matches. The CDR3 spans 13 residues. The CDR3 sequence is CASSGRGEDTQYF. The CDR3 coding sequence is TGTGCCAGCAGTGGCCGGGGGGAAGATACGCAGTATTTT.

For this clone: The sample carries other DNA sequences with the same CDR3. V usage is TRBV30 and J usage is TRBJ2-3; D not certain. Trimming cost V 0 bases and J 1 base, with 8 bases left between them. This CDR3 has 14 residues. The germline V gene encodes CDR1 GTSNPN and CDR2 SVGIG (reference sequence). CDR3 loop: CAWSVPGGTDTQYF. Here the CDR3 DNA reads TGTGCCTGGAGTGTACCTGGCGGCACAGATACGCAGTATTTT.

This sequence joins TRBV4-1 and TRBJ2-7, with D perhaps TRBD2 (6 bases). Trimming left V 0 bases short and J 2 bases short, with 8 bases between. The CDR3 contains 14 residues. CDR1 MGHRA and CDR2 YSYEKL come from the germline V gene. CDR3 residues: CASSQEPGAYEQYF. In DNA form, the CDR3 reads TGCGCCAGCAGCCAAGAACCGGGAGCCTACGAGCAGTACTTC.

The rearrangement joins TRBV5-1 to TRBJ2-5; D perhaps matches TRBD1 (5 bases). Germline V CDR1 and CDR2: SGHRS, YFSETQ. The V and J ends lost 0 bases and 2 bases respectively, with 14 bases between them. The CDR3 runs 16 residues. CDR3 nucleotide sequence: TGCGCCAGCAGCTTGGCCTTCAGGGCAGCACAAGAGACCCAGTACTTC. Protein: CASSLAFRAAQETQYF. The full variable domain, completed using reference TRBV5-1 and TRBJ2-5, is KAGVTQTPRYLIKTRGQQVTLSCSPISGHRSVSWYQQTPGQGLQFLFEYFSETQRNKGNFPGRFSGRQFSNSRSEMNVSTLELGDSALYLCASSLAFRAAQETQYFGPGTRLLVL.

V and J are TRBV7-2 and TRBJ2-4; TRBD2 aligns across 7 bases. Germline lookup yields CDR1 SGHTA and CDR2 FQGNSA. The CDR3 extends over 18 amino acids. Trimming at V came to 1 base and at J to 6 bases, leaving 15 bases not matched to a gene. CDR3 DNA sequence: TGTGCCAGCAGCTTAGGGCCGTTGGGGGGGGTTCCCGCAAACATTCAGTACTTC. Its translation is CASSLGPLGGVPANIQYF.

The chain links TRBV6-5 to TRBJ2-1; TRBD2 is a possible D gene (5 bases). The CDR3 has 15 residues. The V and J ends lost 3 bases and 1 base respectively, with 10 bases between them. The germline V gene encodes CDR1 MNHEY and CDR2 SVGAGI. The CDR3 loop reads CASSYISGSYNEQFF. The CDR3 nucleotides read TGTGCCAGCAGTTATATAAGCGGTTCCTACAATGAGCAGTTCTTC.

V is TRBV28 and J is TRBJ1-2; weak D call: TRBD1 (6 bases). CDR1 and CDR2 from the germline V gene are MDHEN and SYDVKM. This CDR3 is 13 amino acids long. The V end was cut by 4 bases, the J end by 4 bases, with 10 bases between. For the CDR3, the DNA is TGTGCCAGCAGTTCTTTACAGGGCTATGGCTACACCTTC. It specifies CASSSLQGYGYTF.

The V call is TRBV4-2, the J call TRBJ1-3; 7 bases are a match to TRBD1. After removal of 0 bases from V and 4 bases from J, the junction contained 6 bases not matched to a gene. This CDR3 is built from 16 residues. Germline CDR1 is LGHNA and CDR2 is YNFKEQ. The CDR3 nucleotides read TGTGCCAGCAGCCAAGAAGAACAGGGGATAGGAAACACCATATATTTT. It encodes CASSQEEQGIGNTIYF.

This chain links TRBV10-3 with TRBJ1-2, with D possibly TRBD1 on 5 matching bases. The CDR3 loop spans 15 amino acids. In germline, CDR1 is ENHRY, CDR2 SYGVKD. V was pared by 3 bases and J by 0 bases, with 11 bases between. The CDR3: CAISDDTTANYGYTF. For the CDR3, the DNA is TGTGCCATCAGTGATGATACGACAGCTAACTATGGCTACACCTTC.

The J gene is TRBJ2-7, the V gene TRBV7-9; 7 bases align to TRBD1. The CDR3 is made up of 15 amino acids. The junction had 8 bases not matched to a gene; V was cut back by 4 bases and J by 2 bases. Germline V gene sequence: CDR1 SEHNR, CDR2 FQNEAQ (reference sequence). In DNA, the CDR3 is TGTGCCAGCAGCTCCACGGACAGGAATCCCTACGAGCAGTACTTC. This codes for CASSSTDRNPYEQYF.